This T cell receptor beta chain was obtained from a study of Tregs in tolerant kidney transplant recipients. The CDR3 is made up of 12 amino acids. Trimming took off 0 bases at V and 5 bases at J, with 8 bases between the two ends. Germline lookup yields CDR1 GTSNPN and CDR2 SVGIG (reference sequence). The table came from immunoSEQ multiplex PCR; TCRdb's copy has only in-frame clones and leaves some out. The top ten clones hold about 3.8% of a sample with around 64,000 clones, approximately 87% of them seen once. The nonmyeloablative bone marrow transplants came from related graft donors, with transient mixed chimerism.

Material: CD4+ T cells from blood (PBMCs), obtained 6 months after the transplant. The clonotype originates from a human patient who received a combined kidney and bone marrow transplant. The T cells may come from the graft donor. V gene TRBV30 combines with J gene TRBJ2-7; maybe TRBD1 (6 bases). As DNA, the CDR3 is TGTGCCTGGAGTGTAAACAGGGACGAGCAGTACTTC. Residues: CAWSVNRDEQYF.